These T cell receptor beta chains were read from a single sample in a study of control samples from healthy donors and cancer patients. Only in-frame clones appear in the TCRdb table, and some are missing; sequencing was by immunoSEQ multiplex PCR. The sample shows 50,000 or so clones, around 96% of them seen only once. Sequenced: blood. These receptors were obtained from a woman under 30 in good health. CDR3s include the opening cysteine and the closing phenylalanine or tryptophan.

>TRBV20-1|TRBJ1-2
CSAPRYGYTF
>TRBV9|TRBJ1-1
CASSVEVGGNTEAFF
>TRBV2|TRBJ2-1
CASSPGGFSHEQFF
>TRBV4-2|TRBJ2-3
CASSPYQELQGLYPTDTQYF
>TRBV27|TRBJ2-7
CASSSQPGHEQYF
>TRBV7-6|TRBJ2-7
CASSSSQVLSSYEQYF
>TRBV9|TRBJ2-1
CASSVEGLAGDNEQFF
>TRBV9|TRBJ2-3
CASSPTGSTDTQYF
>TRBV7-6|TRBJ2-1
CASSPGTAPYNEQFF
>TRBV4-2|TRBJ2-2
CASSQAESGGAEELFF
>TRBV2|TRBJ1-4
CASSEMGRVNEKLFF
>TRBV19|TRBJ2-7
CASSATGGYEQYF
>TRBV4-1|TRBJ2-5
CASSQPAVGGQETQYF
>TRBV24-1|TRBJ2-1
CATSDSGDEQFF
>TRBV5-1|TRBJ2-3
CASTPGAGGPGTDTQYF
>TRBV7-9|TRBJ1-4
CASSTPGGVAEKLFF
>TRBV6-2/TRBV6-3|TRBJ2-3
CASSPGLAPTDTQYF
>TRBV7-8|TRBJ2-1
CASSYLEGGQNEQFF
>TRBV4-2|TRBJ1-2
CASSQEGATYTTF
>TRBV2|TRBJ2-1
CASSDPSPNEQFF
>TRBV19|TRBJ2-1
CASNPGTGESNEQFF
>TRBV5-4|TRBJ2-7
CASSLVGRGGHEQYF
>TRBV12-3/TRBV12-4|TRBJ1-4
CASRNGEKLFF
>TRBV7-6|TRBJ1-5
CASSPEQGSNQPQHF
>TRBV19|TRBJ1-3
CASSIDHGGTGNTIYF
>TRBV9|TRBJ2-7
CASRDSSYEQYF
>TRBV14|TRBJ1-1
CASSLLGVNTEAFF
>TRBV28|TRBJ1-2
CASRTGRQVGGYTF
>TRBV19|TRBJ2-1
CASSIQGRNEQFF
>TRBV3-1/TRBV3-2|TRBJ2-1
CASSLLAGASYNEQFF
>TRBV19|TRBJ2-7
CASGAGTSFREQYF
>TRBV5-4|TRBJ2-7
CASSLVSDYEQYF
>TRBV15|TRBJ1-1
CATSREGTAGAFF
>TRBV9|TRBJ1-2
CASSVTGTVGNGYTF
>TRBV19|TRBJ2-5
CASSIPGQETQYF
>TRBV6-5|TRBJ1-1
CASSPPGRMNTEAFF
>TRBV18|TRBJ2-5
CASSPPGQHQETQYF
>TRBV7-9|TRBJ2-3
CASSFPTSGVADTQYF
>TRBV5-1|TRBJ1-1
CASSLAGQGTGTEAFF
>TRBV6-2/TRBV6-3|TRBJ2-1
CASSPSGTYNEQFF
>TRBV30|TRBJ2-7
CAWGDYYEQYF
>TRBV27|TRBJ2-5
CASSLAGFETQYF
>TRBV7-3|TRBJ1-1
CASSSGTYGEAFF